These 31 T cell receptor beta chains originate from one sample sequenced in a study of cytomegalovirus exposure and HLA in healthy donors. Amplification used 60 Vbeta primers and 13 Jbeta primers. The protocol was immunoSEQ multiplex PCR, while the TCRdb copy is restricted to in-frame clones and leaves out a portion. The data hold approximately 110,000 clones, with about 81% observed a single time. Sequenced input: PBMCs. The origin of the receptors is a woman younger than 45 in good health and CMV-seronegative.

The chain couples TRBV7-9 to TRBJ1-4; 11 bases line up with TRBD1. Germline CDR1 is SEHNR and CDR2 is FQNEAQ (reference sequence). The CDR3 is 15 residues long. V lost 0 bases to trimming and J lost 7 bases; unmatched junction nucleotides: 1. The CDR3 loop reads CASSLADRGPEKLFF. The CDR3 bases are TGTGCCAGCAGCTTAGCGGACAGGGGGCCTGAAAAACTGTTTTTT.

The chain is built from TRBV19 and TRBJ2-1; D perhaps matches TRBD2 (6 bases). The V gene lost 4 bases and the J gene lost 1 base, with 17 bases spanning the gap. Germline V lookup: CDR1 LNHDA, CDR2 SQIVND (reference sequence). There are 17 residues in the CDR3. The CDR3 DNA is TGTGCCAGTAGTACCATCGTACGGGGGATTTCCTACAATGAGCAGTTCTTC. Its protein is CASSTIVRGISYNEQFF.

The CDR3 protein is CASRDTGGNTEAFF. The CDR3 DNA is TGTGCCAGCAGGGATACAGGGGGGAACACTGAAGCTTTCTTT. This sequence joins TRBV6-6 and TRBJ1-1; 8 bases match TRBD1. CDR3 length: 14 amino acids. Per the germline V gene, CDR1 is MNHNY and CDR2 is SVGAGI (reference sequence). V lost 6 bases, J lost 1 base, and 4 bases stayed unmatched.

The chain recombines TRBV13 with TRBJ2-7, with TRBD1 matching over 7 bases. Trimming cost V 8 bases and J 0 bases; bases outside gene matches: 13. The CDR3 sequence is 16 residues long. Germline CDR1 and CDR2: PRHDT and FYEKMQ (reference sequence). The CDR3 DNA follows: TGTGCCAGCTCCCCCGAATCCGGGACAGTCTCCTACGAGCAGTACTTC. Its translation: CASSPESGTVSYEQYF.

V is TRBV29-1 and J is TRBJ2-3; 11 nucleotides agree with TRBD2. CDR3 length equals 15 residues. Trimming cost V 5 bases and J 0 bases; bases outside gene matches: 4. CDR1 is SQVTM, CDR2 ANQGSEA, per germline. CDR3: CSVTGTSGSTDTQYF. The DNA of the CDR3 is TGCAGCGTTACTGGGACTAGCGGTAGCACAGATACGCAGTATTTT.

CDR3 residues: CAWSVGLAGHNEQFF. The CDR3 nucleotides are TGTGCCTGGAGTGTAGGACTAGCGGGACACAATGAGCAGTTCTTC. The chain is built from TRBV30 and TRBJ2-1; 12 positions agree with TRBD2. The germline V gene encodes CDR1 GTSNPN and CDR2 SVGIG (reference sequence). The J segment lost 5 bases and the V segment lost 0 bases, leaving 2 bases of the junction unmatched. CDR3 length: 15 amino acids.

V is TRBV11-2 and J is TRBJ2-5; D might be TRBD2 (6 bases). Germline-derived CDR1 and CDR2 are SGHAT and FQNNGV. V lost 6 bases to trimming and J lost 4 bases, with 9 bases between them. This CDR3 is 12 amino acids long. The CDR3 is CASRRDSETQYF. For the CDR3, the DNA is TGTGCCAGCAGGAGGGACTCAGAGACCCAGTACTTC.

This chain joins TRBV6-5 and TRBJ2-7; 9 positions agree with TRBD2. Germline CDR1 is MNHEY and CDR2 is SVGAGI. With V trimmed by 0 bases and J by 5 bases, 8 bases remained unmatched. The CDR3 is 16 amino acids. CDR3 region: CASSYSGTSSFHEQYF. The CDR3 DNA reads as TGTGCCAGCAGTTACTCCGGGACTAGCAGTTTCCACGAGCAGTACTTC.

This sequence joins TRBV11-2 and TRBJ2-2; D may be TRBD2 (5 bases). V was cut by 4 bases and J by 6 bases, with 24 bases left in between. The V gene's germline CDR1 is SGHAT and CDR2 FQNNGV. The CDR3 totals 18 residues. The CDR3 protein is CASSSSSLWTHGAGELFF. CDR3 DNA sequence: TGTGCCAGCAGCTCCTCGTCGTTGTGGACTCACGGGGCCGGGGAGCTGTTTTTT.

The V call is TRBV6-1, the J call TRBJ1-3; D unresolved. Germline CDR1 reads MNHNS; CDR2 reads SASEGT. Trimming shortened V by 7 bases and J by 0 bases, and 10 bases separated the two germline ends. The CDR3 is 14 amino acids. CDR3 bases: TGTGCCAGCACCACGGCGGGCTCTGGAAACACCATATATTTT. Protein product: CASTTAGSGNTIYF.

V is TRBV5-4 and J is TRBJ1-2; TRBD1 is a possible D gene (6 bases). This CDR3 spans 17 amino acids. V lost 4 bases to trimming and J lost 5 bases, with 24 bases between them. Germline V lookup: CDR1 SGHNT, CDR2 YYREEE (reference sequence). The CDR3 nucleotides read TGTGCCAGCAGCACCGCGGGGGCCTATACCCCGGAGTATGGCTACACCTTC. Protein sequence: CASSTAGAYTPEYGYTF. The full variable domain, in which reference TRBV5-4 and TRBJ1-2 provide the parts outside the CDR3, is ETGVTQSPTHLIKTRGQQVTLRCSSQSGHNTVSWYQQALGQGPQFIFQYYREEENGRGNFPPRFSGLQFPNYSSELNVNALELDDSALYLCASSTAGAYTPEYGYTFGSGTRLTVV.

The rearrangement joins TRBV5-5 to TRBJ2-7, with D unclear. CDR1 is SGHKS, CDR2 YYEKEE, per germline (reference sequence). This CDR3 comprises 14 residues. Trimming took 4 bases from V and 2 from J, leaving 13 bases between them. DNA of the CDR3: TGTGCCAGCAGCCCCCCCCAGGATCCCTACGAGCAGTACTTC. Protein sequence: CASSPPQDPYEQYF.

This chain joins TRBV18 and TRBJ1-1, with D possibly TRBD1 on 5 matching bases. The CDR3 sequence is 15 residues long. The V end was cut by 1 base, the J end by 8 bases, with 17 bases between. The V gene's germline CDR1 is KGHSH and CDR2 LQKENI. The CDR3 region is CASSPRQGTTIEAFF. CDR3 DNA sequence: TGTGCCAGCTCACCACGCCAGGGAACCACGATAGAAGCTTTCTTT.

The CDR3 reads CASSTRVVSTGELFF. The CDR3, as DNA: TGTGCCAGTAGTACCAGGGTGGTAAGCACCGGGGAGCTGTTTTTT. This chain connects TRBV19 to TRBJ2-2; D perhaps matches TRBD1 (5 bases). Per the germline V gene, CDR1 is LNHDA and CDR2 is SQIVND (reference sequence). This CDR3 has 15 amino acids. V was trimmed by 4 bases and J by 4 bases, leaving 13 bases between them.

The CDR3 DNA reads as TGCGCCAGCAGCCAACGTCGCAATGAGCAGTTCTTC. Its protein is CASSQRRNEQFF. The V gene is TRBV4-1, the J gene TRBJ2-1; no clear D gene. Germline CDR1 and CDR2: MGHRA and YSYEKL. There are 12 residues in the CDR3. V lost 2 bases and J 6 bases, leaving 5 bases between the germline ends.

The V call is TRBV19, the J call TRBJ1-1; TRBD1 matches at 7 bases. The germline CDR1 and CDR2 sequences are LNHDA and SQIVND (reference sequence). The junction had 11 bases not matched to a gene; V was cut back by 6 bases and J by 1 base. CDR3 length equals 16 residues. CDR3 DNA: TGTGCCAGTAGCCGCCCGGGGACAGTCCAGAACACTGAAGCTTTCTTT. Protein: CASSRPGTVQNTEAFF. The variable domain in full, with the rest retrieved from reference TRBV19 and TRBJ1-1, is DGGITQSPKYLFRKEGQNVTLSCEQNLNHDAMYWYRQDPGQGLRLIYYSQIVNDFQKGDIAEGYSVSREKKESFPLTVTSAQKNPTAFYLCASSRPGTVQNTEAFFGQGTRLTVV.

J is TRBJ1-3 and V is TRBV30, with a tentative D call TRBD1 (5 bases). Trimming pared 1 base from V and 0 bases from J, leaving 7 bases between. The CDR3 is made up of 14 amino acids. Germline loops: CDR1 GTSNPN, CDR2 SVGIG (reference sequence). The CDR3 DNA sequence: TGTGCCTGGAGTGGCGGGGGCTCTGGAAACACCATATATTTT. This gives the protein CAWSGGGSGNTIYF. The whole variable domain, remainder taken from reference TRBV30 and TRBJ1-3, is SQTIHQWPATLVQPVGSPLSLECTVEGTSNPNLYWYRQAAGRGLQLLFYSVGIGQISSEVPQNLSASRPQDRQFILSSKKLLLSDSGFYLCAWSGGGSGNTIYFGEGSWLTVV.

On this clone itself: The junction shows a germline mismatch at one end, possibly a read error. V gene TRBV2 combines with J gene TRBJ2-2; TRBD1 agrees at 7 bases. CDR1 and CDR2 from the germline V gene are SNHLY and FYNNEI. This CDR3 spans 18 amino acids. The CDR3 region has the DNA TGTGCCAGCGAAGAAAGGAACAGGGGCGTCGTGAACACCGGGGAGCTGTTGTTT. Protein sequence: CASEERNRGVVNTGELLF.

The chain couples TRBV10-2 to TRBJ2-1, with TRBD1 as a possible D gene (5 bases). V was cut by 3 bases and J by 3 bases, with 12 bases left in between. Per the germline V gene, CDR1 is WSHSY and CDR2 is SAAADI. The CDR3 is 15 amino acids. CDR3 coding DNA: TGCGCCAGCAGTGATCTCGGAAGGGGCTACAATGAGCAGTTCTTC. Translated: CASSDLGRGYNEQFF.

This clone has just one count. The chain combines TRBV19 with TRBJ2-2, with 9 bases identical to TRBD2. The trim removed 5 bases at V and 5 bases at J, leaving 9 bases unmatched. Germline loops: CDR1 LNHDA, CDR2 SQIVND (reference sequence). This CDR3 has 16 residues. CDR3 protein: CASSWGGRAGTGELFF. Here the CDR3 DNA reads TGTGCCAGTAGTTGGGGCGGGAGGGCCGGGACCGGGGAGCTGTTTTTT.

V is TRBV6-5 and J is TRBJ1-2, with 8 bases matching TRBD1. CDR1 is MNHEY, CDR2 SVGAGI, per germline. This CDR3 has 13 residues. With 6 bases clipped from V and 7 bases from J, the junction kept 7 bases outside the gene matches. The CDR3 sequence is CASSPTGDRGYTF. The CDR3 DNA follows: TGTGCCAGCAGCCCGACAGGGGATCGTGGCTACACCTTC.

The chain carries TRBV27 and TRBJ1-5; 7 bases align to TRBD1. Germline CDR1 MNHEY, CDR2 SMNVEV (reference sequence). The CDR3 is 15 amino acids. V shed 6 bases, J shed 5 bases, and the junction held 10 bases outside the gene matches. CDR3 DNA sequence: TGTGCCAGCAGCCAAACTGCCAGGGGGTATCAGCCCCAGCATTTT. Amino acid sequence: CASSQTARGYQPQHF.

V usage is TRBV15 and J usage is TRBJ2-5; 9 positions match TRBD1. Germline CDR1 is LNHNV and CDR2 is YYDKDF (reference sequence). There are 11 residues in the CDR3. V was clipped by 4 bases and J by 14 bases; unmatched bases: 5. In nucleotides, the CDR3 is TGTGCCACCAGCAACAGGGACAGGGTCTACTTC. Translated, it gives CATSNRDRVYF.

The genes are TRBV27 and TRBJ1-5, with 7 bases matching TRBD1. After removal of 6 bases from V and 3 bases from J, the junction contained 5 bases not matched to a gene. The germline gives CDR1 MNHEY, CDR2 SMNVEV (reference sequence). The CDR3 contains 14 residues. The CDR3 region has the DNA TGTGCCAGCAGCCGCGGGACAGTCAATCAGCCCCAGCATTTT. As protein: CASSRGTVNQPQHF.

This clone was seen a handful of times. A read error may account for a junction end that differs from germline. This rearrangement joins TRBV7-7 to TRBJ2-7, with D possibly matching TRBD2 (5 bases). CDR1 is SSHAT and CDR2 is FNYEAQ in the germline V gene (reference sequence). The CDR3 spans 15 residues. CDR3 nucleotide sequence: TGTGCTAGCAGCTTAGGGAGCGGATCTCCCTACGAGCAGTACTTC. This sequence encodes CASSLGSGSPYEQYF.

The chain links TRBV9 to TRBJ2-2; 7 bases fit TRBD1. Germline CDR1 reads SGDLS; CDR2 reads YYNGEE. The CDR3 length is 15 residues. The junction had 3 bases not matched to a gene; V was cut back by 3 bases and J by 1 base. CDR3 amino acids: CASSARQGNTGELFF. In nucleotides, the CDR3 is TGTGCCAGCAGCGCCCGACAGGGGAACACCGGGGAGCTGTTTTTT.

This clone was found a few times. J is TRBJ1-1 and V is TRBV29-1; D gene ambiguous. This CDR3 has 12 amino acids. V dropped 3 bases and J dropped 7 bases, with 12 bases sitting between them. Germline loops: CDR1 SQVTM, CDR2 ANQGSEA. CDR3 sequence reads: CSVDGPAHEAFF. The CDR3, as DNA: TGCAGCGTTGATGGGCCGGCCCATGAAGCTTTCTTT.

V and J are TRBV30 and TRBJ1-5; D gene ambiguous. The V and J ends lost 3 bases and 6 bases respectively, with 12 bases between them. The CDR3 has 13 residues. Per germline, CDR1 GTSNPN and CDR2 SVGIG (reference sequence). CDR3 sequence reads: CAWSSGRSQPQHF. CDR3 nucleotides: TGTGCCTGGAGCAGCGGGAGGAGTCAGCCCCAGCATTTT.

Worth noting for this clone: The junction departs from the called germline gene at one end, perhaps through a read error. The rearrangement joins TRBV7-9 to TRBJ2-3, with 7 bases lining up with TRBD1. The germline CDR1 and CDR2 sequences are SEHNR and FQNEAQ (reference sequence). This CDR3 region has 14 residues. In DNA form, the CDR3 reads TGTTCCAGCAGTTCTACAGGGGGCACAGATACGCAGTATTTT. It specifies CSSSSTGGTDTQYF.

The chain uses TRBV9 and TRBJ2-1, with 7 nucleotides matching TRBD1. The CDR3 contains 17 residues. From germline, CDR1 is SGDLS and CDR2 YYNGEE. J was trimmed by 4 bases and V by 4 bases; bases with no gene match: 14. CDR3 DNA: TGTGCCAGCAGCCCTCAATCCGGGACAGTTTCTTACAATGAGCAGTTCTTC. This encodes CASSPQSGTVSYNEQFF.

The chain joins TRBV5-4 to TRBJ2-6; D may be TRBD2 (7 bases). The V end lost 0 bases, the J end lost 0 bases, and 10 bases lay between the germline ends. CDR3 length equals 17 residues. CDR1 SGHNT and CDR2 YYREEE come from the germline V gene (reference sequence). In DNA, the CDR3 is TGTGCCAGCAGCTTGGATGGGGGGGCCTCTGGGGCCAACGTCCTGACTTTC. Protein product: CASSLDGGASGANVLTF.